The present T cell receptor (beta chain) was sequenced within a study of immune cell composition in non-small cell lung cancer. Study-wide background: Tumours were mainly lung adenocarcinoma or squamous cell carcinoma. Study-level findings and limits: No significant correlation existed between pack-years smoked and tumour clonality. Clones >0.5% enriched in tumour were rarer in adenocarcinoma (33%) than squamous (roughly 80%).

The CDR3 sequence is 15 residues long. Germline CDR1 reads LGHNA; CDR2 reads YSLEER. V lost 0 bases and J 4 bases, leaving 12 bases between the germline ends. The normal lung sample lay at least 3 cm, and maximally far, from the tumour. Template was genomic DNA from frozen, unsorted single-cell suspensions. On this clone itself: As yet, its antigen is unknown.

This table comes from immunoSEQ multiplex PCR, and its TCRdb copy is limited to in-frame clones, with some not included. This sample has around 7,000 clones, with 80% to 90% found just once. V gene TRBV4-3 combines with J gene TRBJ2-5; D could derive from TRBD1 or TRBD2 (5 bases each). Sequenced material: non-adjacent lung tissue. This TCR derives from a human donor with non-small cell lung cancer. DNA of the CDR3: TGCGCCAGCAGCCAAGAGGGGACCCAAAGAGAGACCCAGTACTTC. Protein sequence: CASSQEGTQRETQYF.